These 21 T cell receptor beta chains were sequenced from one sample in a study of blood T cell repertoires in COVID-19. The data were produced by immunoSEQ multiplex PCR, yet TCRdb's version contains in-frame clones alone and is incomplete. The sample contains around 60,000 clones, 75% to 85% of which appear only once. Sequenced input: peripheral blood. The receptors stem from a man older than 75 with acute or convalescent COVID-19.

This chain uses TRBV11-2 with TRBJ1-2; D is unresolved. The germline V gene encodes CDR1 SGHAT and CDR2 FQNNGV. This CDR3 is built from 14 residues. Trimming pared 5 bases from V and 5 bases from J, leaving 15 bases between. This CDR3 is CASSQKLAGYGYTF. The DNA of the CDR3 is TGTGCCAGCAGCCAAAAATTGGCGGGTTATGGCTACACCTTC.

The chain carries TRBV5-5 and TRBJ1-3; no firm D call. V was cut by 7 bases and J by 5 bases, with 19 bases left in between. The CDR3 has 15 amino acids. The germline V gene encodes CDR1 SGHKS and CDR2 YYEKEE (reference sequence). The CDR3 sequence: CASRREGPGRNTIYF. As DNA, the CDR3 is TGTGCCAGCCGGAGAGAGGGCCCCGGACGAAACACCATATATTTT.

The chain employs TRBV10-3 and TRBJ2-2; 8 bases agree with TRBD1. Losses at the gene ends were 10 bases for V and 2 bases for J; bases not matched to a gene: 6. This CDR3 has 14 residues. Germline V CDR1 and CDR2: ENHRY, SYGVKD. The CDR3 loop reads CANRQGSNTGELFF. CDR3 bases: TGTGCCAACCGACAGGGGAGTAACACCGGGGAGCTGTTTTTT.

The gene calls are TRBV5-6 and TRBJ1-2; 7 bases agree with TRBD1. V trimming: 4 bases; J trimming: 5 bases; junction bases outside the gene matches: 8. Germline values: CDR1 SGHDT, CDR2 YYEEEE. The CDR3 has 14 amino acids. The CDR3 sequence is CASSTRQGAYGYTF. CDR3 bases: TGTGCCAGCAGCACGCGACAGGGCGCGTATGGCTACACCTTC.

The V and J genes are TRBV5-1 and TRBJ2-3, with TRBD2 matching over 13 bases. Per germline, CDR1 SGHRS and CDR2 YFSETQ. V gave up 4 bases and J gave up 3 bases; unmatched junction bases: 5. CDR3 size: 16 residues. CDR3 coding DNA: TGCGCCAGCAGCCAGGGACTAGCGGGGAGTACAGATACGCAGTATTTT. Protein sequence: CASSQGLAGSTDTQYF.

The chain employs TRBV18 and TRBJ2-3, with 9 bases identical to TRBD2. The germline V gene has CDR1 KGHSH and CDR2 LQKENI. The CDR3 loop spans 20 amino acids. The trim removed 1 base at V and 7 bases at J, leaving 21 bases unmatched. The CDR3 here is CASSPLPRGGISSYDNTQYF. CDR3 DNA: TGTGCCAGCTCACCACTCCCGCGGGGGGGGATCTCGAGTTATGACAATACGCAGTATTTT.

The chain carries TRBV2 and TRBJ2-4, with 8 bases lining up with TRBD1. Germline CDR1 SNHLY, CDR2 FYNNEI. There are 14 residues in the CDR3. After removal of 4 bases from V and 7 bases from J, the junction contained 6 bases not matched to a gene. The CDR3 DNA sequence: TGTGCCAGCAGTGCGCAACAGGGGGGTAACATTCAGTACTTC. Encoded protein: CASSAQQGGNIQYF.

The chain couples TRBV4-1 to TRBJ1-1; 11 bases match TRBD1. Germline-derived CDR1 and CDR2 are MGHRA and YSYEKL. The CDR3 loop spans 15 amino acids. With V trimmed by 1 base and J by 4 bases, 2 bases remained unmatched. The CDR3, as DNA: TGCGCCAGCAGCCAAGGGACAGGGGGCTTCACTGAAGCTTTCTTT. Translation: CASSQGTGGFTEAFF.

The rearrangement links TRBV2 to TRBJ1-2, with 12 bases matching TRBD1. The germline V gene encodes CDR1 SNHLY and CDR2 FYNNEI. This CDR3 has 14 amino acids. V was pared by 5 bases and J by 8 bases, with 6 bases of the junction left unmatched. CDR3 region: CASSRDRGLQGYTF. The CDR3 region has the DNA TGTGCCAGCAGTCGGGACAGGGGGCTACAAGGCTACACCTTC.

In DNA form, the CDR3 reads TGTGCCAGCAGCTTAGCGCGAGGGGGCTATGAGACCCAGTACTTC. Protein: CASSLARGGYETQYF. This chain uses TRBV7-9 with TRBJ2-5; 7 bases map to TRBD1. This CDR3 region has 15 residues. In germline, CDR1 is SEHNR, CDR2 FQNEAQ (reference sequence). J lost 5 bases, V lost 0 bases, and 6 bases had no gene match.

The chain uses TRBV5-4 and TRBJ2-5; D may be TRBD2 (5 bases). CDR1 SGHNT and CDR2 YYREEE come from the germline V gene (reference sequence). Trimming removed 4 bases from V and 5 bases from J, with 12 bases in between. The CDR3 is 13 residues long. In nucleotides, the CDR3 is TGTGCCAGCAGCCGATCGGGGTTGGAGACCCAGTACTTC. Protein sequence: CASSRSGLETQYF.

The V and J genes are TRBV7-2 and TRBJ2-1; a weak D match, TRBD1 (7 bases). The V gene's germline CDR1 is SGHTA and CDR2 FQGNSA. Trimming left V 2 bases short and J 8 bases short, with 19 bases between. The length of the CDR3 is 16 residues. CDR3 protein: CASSLSVAGGGYEQFF. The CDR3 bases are TGTGCCAGCAGCTTATCCGTGGCAGGGGGAGGCTATGAGCAGTTCTTC.

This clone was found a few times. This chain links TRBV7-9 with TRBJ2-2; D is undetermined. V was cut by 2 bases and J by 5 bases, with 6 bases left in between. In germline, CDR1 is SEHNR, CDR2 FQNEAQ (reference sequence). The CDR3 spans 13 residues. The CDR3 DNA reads TGTGCCAGCAGCTTATTTAGTACCGGGGAGCTGTTTTTT. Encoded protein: CASSLFSTGELFF.

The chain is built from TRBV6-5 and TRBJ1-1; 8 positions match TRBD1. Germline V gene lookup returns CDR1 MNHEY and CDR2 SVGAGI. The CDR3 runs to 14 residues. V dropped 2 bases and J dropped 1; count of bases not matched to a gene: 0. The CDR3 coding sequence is TGTGCCAGCAGTTACCAGGGGGCGAACACTGAAGCTTTCTTT. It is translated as CASSYQGANTEAFF.

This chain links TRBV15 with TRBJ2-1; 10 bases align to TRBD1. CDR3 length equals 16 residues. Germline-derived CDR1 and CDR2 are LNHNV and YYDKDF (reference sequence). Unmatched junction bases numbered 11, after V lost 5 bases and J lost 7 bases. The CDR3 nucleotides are TGTGCCACCAGCCATAACCGGGACAGGGGTGGAAATGAGCAGTTCTTC. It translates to CATSHNRDRGGNEQFF. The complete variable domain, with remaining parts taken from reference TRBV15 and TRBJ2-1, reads DAMVIQNPRYQVTQFGKPVTLSCSQTLNHNVMYWYQQKSSQAPKLLFHYYDKDFNNEADTPDNFQSRRPNTSFCFLDIRSPGLGDTAMYLCATSHNRDRGGNEQFFGPGTRLTVL.

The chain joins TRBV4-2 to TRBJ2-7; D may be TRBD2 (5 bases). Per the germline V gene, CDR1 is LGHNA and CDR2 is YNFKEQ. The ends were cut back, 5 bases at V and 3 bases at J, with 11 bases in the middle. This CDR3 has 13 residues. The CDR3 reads CASSEGTDYEQYF. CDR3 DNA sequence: TGTGCCAGCAGCGAGGGTACGGACTACGAGCAGTACTTC.

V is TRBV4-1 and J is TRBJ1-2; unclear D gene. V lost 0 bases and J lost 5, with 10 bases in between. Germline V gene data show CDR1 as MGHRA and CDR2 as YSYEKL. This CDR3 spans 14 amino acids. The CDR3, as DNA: TGCGCCAGCAGCCAAGATACCCAGTCATATGGCTACACCTTC. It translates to CASSQDTQSYGYTF.

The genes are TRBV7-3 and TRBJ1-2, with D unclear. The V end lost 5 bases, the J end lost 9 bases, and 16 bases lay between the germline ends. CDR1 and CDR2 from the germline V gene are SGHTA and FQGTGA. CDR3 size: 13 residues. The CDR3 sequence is CASSPDLQSRYTF. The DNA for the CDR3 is TGTGCCAGCAGCCCAGACTTACAAAGCCGCTACACCTTC.

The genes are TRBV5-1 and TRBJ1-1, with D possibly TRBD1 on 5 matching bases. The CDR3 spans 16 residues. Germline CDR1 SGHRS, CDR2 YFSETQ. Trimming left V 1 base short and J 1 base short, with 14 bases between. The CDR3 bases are TGCGCCAGCAGCTTGCTTCCCTCGGGGGAGAACACTGAAGCTTTCTTT. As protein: CASSLLPSGENTEAFF.

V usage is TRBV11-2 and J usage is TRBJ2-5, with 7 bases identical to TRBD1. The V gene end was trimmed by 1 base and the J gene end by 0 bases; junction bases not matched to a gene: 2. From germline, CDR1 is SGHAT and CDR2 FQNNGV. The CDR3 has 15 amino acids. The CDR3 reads CASSLAGQDQETQYF. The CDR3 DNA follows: TGTGCCAGCAGCTTAGCCGGACAGGACCAAGAGACCCAGTACTTC.

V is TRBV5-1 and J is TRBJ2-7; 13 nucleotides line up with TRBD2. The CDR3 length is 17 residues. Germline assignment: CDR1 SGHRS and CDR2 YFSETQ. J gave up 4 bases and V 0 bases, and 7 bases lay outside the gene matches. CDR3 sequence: CASSLGTSGGVYYEQYF. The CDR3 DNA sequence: TGCGCCAGCAGCTTGGGCACTAGCGGGGGGGTGTATTACGAGCAGTACTTC.